What follows describes a single T cell receptor beta chain. This clone was seen a single time. Which antigen it targets is not known. One base away there is no much larger clone; base qualities are not given. Receptor amplification or capture employed the immunoSEQ multiplex PCR assay. TCRdb carries this immuneACCESS record with in-frame sequences only. Its versions omit some clonotypes, under half of them owing to an unresolved V gene in the studies checked, with the rest unexplained. This sample has roughly 710,000 clones in its table, and 75% to 90% of those were observed once. Together, the top ten hold 0.0095% to 0.011% of the sample. The data belong to a study of shared T cell receptors in the human thymus (TCRdb year 2021). Notes on the research overall: The study examined how self-reactive, shared T-cell receptor alpha chains are generated in the human thymus.

Reading the germline V gene (reference sequence) gives CDR1 MNHEY and CDR2 SMNVEV. The junction shows trimming of 5 bases on V and 2 bases on J, plus 19 bases between the germline ends. The CDR3 numbers 17 residues from cysteine through phenylalanine. The retained sequence is limited to the CDR3, 51 bases, with the frame set at the first base. Separately, the same data were catalogued under a study of human thymus T cells. From that second study: Donors were immunologically healthy infants undergoing open corrective cardiac surgery for congenital heart defects in Finland. The thymus tissue came from surgical resects taken out during corrective cardiac surgery. Both the thymic and the peripheral blood repertoires appeared to show biased V and J gene segment usage. The related research reported highly overlapping thymic TCR repertoires among unrelated individuals. TCR alpha and beta repertoires from about eight infant thymus samples and a few related peripheral blood samples were characterized in the study. Donor ages ranging from roughly 6 to 244 days were recorded, and roughly six male and a couple of female infants were included in the cohort. Thymocytes were freed from the tissue by mechanical means and kept at -70 degrees C as pellets of roughly 8.5-31 million cells. A QIAsymphony instrument was used to extract genomic DNA from the frozen cell pellets. TCRB and TCRAD loci were amplified from a standardized quantity of quality-controlled genomic DNA using the immunoSEQ multiplex PCR assay. The amplicons spanned the V(D)J region and were long enough to cover the CDR3 and allow V and J genes to be identified. Amplicon sequencing was performed on an Illumina platform through the commercial immunoSEQ service. Corrections for primer bias and sequencing errors followed previously described methods, while TCRAD and TCRB definitions were based on the IMGT database. The repertoires were analysed using immunoSEQ Analyzer 3.0 and VDJTools for basic statistics, V/J segment usage, diversity estimates, rarefaction and pairwise overlap. Diversity was estimated using the Chao1, ChaoE, Efron-Thisted, Shannon and inverse Simpson indices, and was also estimated on datasets down-sampled to the size of the smallest sample. Repertoire overlap used strict matching of CDR3 nucleotide sequence, V gene and J gene, with Jaccard-based multidimensional scaling clustering. On average, approximately 860,000 unique TCRB clonotypes were obtained from thymus samples, compared with 75,000 to 90,000 from blood samples.

The sequenced sample consisted of thymocytes. This clonotype was obtained from a girl in the first two years of life with a congenital heart defect. Donor details come from another sample of the same person, matched by shared clones. Recombination connected TRBV27 to TRBJ1-5, with no confident D gene call. CDR3 reads: CASSPRVVGQRNQPQHF. DNA sequence: TGTGCCAGCAGTCCGAGGGTAGTCGGGCAGCGCAATCAGCCCCAGCATTTT.